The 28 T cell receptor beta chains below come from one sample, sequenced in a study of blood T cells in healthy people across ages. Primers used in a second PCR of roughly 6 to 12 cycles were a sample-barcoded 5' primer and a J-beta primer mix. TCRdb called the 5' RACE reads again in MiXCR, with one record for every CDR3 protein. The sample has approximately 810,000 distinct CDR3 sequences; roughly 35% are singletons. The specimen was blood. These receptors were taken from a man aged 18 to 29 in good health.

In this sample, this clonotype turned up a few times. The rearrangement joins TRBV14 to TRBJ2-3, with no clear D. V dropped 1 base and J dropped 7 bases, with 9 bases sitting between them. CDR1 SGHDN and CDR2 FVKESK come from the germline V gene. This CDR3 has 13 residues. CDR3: CASSQGTSHTQYF. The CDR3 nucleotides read TGTGCCAGCAGCCAAGGAACAAGCCATACGCAGTATTTT.

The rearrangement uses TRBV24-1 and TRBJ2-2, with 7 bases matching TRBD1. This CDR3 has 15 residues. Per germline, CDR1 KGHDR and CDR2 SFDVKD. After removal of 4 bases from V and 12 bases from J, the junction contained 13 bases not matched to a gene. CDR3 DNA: TGTGCCACCAGTGACCCAACAGACAGGGATGGGAAGCTGTTTTTT. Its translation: CATSDPTDRDGKLFF.

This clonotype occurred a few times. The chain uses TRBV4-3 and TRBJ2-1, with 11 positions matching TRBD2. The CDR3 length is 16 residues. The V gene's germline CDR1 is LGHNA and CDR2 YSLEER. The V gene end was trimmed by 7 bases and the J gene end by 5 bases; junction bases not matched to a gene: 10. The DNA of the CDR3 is TGCGCCAGCACCTTCTTACTAGCGGGAGCCAACAATGAGCAGTTCTTC. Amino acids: CASTFLLAGANNEQFF.

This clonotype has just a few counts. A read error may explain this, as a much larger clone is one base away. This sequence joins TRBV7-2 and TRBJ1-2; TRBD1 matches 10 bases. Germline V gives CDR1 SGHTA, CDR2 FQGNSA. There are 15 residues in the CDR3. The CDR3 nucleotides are TGTGCCAGCAGCGTAGCGGGACAGGGGTCATTAGGCTACACCTTC. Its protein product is CASSVAGQGSLGYTF.

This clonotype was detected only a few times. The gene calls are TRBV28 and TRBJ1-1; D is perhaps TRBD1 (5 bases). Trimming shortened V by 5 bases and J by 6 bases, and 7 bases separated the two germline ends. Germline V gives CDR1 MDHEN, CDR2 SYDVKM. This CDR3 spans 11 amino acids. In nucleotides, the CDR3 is TGTGCCAGCAGTGGGACCTCTGAAGCTTTCTTT. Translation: CASSGTSEAFF.

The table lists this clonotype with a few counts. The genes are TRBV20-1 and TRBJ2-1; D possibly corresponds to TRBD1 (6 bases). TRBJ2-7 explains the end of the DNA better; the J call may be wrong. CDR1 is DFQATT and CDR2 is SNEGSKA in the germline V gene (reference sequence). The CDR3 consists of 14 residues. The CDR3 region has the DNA TGCAGTGCCCCCCCGGGAACAGGGTTCAATGAGCAGTACTTC. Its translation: CSAPPGTGFNEQYF.

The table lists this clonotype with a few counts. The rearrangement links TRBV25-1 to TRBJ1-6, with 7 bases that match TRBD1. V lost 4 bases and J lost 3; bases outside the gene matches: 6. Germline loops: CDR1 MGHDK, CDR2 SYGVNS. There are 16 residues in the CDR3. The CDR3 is CASSGDRDSYNSPLHF. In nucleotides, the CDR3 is TGTGCCAGCAGTGGGGACCGGGACAGCTATAATTCACCCCTCCACTTT.

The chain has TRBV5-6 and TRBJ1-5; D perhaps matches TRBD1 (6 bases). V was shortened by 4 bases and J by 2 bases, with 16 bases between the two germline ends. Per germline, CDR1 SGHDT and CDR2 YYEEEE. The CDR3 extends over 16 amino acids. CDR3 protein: CASSRGGEGGNQPQHF. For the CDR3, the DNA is TGTGCCAGCAGCAGAGGGGGAGAGGGTGGCAATCAGCCCCAGCATTTT.

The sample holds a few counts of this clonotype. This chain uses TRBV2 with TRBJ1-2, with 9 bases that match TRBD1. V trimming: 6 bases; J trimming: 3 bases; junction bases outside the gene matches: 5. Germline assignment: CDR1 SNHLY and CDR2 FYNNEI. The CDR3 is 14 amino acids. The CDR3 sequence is CASSTGQGDYGYTF. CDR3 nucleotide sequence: TGTGCCAGCAGCACGGGACAGGGTGACTATGGCTACACCTTC.

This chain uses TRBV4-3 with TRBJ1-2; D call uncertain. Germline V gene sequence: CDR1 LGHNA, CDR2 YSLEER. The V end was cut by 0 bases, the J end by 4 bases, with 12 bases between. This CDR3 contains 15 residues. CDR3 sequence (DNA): TGCGCCAGCAGCCAAGATTTCGGCTCTTCCTATGGCTACACCTTC. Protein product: CASSQDFGSSYGYTF.

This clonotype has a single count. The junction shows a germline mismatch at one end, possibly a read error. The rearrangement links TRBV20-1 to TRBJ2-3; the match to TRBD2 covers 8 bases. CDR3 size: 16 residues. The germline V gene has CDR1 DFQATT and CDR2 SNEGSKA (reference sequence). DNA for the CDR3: TGCAGTGCTGGAGATCTCGGGAGGGGAGGCACAGATACGCAGTATTTT. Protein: CSAGDLGRGGTDTQYF.

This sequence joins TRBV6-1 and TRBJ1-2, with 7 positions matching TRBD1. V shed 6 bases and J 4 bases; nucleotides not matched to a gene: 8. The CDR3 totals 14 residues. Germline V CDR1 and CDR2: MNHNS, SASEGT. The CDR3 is CASRKGTDFYGYTF. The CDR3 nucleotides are TGTGCCAGCAGAAAGGGGACAGACTTCTATGGCTACACCTTC.

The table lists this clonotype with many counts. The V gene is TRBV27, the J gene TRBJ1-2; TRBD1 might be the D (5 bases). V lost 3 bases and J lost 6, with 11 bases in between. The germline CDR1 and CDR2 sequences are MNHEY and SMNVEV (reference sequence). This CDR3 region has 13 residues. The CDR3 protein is CASSFEGSDGYTF. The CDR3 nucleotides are TGTGCCAGCAGTTTCGAGGGGAGCGATGGCTACACCTTC.

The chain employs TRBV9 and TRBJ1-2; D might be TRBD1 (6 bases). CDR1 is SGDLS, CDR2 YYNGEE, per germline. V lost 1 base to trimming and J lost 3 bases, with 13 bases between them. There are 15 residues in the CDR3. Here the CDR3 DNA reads TGTGCCAGCAGCGTAACAGGGACGTCCGACTATGGCTACACCTTC. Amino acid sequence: CASSVTGTSDYGYTF.

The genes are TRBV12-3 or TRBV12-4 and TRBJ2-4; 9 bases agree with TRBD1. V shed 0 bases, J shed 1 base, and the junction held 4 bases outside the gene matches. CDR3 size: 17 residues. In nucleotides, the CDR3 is TGTGCCAGCAGTTTAGCCTGGGACAGGGAGGCCAAAAACATTCAGTACTTC. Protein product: CASSLAWDREAKNIQYF.

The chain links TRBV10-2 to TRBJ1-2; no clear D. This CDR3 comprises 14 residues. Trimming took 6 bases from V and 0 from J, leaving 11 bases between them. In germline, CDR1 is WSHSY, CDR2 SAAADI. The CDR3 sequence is CASRESATNYGYTF. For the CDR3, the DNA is TGCGCCAGCAGGGAGAGCGCGACTAACTATGGCTACACCTTC.

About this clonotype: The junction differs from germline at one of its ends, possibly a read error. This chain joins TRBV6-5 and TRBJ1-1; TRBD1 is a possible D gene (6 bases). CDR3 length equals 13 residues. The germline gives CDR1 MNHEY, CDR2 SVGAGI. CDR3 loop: CACSYGGNTEAFF. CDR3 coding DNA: TGTGCCTGCAGTTATGGGGGCAACACTGAAGCTTTCTTT.

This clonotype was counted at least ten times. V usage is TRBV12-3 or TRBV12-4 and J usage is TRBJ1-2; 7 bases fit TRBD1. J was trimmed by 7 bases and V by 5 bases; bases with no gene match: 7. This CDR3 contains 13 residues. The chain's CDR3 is CASSVQGRSGYTF. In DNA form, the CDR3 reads TGTGCCAGCAGTGTACAGGGGAGGAGTGGCTACACCTTC.

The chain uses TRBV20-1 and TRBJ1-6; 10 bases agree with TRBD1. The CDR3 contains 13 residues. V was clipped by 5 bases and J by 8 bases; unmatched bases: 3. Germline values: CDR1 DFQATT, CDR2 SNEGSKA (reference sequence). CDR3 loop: CSALDRGDSPLHF. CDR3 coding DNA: TGCAGTGCTTTGGACAGGGGGGATTCACCCCTCCACTTT.

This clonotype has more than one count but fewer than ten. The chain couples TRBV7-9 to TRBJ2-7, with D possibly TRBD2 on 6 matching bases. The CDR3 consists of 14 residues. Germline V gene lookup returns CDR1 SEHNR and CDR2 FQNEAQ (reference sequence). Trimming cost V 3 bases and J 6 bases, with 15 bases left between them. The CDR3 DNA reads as TGTGCCAGCAGCTTTGGAGGGGCCATAGGCGAGCAGTACTTC. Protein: CASSFGGAIGEQYF.

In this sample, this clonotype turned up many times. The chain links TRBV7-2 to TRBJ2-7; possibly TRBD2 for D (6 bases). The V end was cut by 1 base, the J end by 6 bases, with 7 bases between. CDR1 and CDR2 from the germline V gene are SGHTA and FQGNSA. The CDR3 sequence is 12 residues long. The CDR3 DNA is TGTGCCAGCAGCTTAGGCGGGACCGAGCAGTACTTC. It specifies CASSLGGTEQYF.

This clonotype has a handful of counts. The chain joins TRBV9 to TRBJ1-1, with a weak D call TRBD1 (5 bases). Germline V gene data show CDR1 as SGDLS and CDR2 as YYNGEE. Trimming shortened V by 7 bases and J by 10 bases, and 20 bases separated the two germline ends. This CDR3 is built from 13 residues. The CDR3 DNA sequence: TGTGCCAGCCAACGAGTGGGGGGTATGGCAGCTTTCTTT. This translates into CASQRVGGMAAFF.

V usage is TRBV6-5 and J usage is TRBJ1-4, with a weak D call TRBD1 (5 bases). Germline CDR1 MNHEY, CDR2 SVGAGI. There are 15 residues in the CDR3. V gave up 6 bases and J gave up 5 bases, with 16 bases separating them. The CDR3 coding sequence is TGTGCCAGCAGGAAAGGGGAGGCCAGGAATGAAAAACTGTTTTTT. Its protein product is CASRKGEARNEKLFF.

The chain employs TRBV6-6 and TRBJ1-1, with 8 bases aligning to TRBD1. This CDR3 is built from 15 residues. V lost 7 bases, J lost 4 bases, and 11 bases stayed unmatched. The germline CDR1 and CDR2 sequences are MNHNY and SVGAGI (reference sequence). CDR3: CASTLDGTGGTEAFF. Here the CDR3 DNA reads TGTGCCAGCACCCTCGATGGGACAGGAGGCACTGAAGCTTTCTTT.

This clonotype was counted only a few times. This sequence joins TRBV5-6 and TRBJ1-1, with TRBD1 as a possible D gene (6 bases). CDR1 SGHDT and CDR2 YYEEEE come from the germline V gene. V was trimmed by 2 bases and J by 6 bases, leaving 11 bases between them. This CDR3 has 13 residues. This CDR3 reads CASSFGRGSEAFF. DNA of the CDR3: TGTGCCAGCAGCTTCGGCAGGGGCTCTGAAGCTTTCTTT. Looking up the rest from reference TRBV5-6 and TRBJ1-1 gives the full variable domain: DAGVTQSPTHLIKTRGQQVTLRCSPKSGHDTVSWYQQALGQGPQFIFQYYEEEERQRGNFPDRFSGHQFPNYSSELNVNALLLGDSALYLCASSFGRGSEAFFGQGTRLTVV.

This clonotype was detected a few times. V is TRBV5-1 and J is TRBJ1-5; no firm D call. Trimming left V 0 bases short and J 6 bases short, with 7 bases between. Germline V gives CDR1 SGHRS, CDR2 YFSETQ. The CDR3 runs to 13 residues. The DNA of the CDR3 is TGCGCCAGCAGCTTGGACTGGGGTCAGCCCCAGCATTTT. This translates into CASSLDWGQPQHF.

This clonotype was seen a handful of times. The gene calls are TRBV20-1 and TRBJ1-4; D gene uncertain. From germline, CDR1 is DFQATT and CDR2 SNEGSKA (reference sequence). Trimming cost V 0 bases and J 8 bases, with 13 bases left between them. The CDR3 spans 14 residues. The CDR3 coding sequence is TGCAGTGCTAGAGATTTCAGGAATCGGGAAAAACTGTTTTTT. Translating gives CSARDFRNREKLFF.

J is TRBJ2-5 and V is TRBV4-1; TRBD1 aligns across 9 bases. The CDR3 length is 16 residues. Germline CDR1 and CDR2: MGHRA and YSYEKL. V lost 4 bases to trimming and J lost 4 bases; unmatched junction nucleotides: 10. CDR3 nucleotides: TGCGCCAGCAGCCCTGGGACAGGGAGGACACTAGAGACCCAGTACTTC. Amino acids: CASSPGTGRTLETQYF.